Listed here are 13 T cell receptor beta chains from one sample, sequenced in a study of shared clonotypes between healthy human individuals. Clones were read by immunoSEQ multiplex PCR, and TCRdb kept only the in-frame ones, dropping some. The table shows about 99,000 clones, with around 47% occurring only once. The specimen sequenced was PBMCs. The receptors were sampled from a woman aged 40 to 50 in good health. Some clones in this sample may be carry-over from other donors' samples.

This clone was found many times. The V call is TRBV9, the J call TRBJ2-1; a weak D match, TRBD2 (6 bases). CDR1 is SGDLS, CDR2 YYNGEE, per germline. CDR3 length equals 14 residues. Trimming cost V 9 bases and J 6 bases, with 19 bases left between them. The CDR3 is CATNLWRGTNEQFF. The CDR3 DNA reads TGTGCCACCAATTTGTGGAGGGGTACCAATGAGCAGTTCTTC.

This chain links TRBV7-9 with TRBJ1-4; D remains unclear. This CDR3 has 13 residues. Germline lookup yields CDR1 SEHNR and CDR2 FQNEAQ (reference sequence). V was clipped by 3 bases and J by 5 bases, with 7 bases between them. The CDR3 region has the DNA TGTGCCAGCAGCTTTCGGACGAATGAAAAACTGTTTTTT. This gives the protein CASSFRTNEKLFF.

Details on this clone: One end of the junction does not line up with germline, which may come from a read error. The V and J genes are TRBV30 and TRBJ1-3; D not certain. CDR3 length: 12 residues. Germline CDR1 reads GTSNPN; CDR2 reads SVGIG (reference sequence). The CDR3: CAWTGLGNTIYF. DNA for the CDR3: TGTGCTTGGACCGGTTTGGGAAACACCATATATTTT.

V and J are TRBV28 and TRBJ2-5; 7 nucleotides align to TRBD1. The DNA end lines up better with TRBJ2-7; the J call may be wrong. Germline-derived CDR1 and CDR2 are MDHEN and SYDVKM. The CDR3 loop spans 11 amino acids. CDR3 nucleotides: TGTGCCAGCGGGACAGCCTACGAGCAGTACTTC. This translates into CASGTAYEQYF.

This clone was recorded at least ten times. This chain links TRBV5-1 with TRBJ2-5; weak D call: TRBD2 (6 bases). CDR3 length equals 16 residues. Trimming pared 3 bases from V and 1 base from J, leaving 16 bases between. The germline V gene has CDR1 SGHRS and CDR2 YFSETQ. CDR3 coding DNA: TGCGCCAGCAGCTCCGGCGTCGCGGGAACCCAAGAGACCCAGTACTTC. Protein sequence: CASSSGVAGTQETQYF. The full variable domain, its missing parts supplied by reference TRBV5-1 and TRBJ2-5, is KAGVTQTPRYLIKTRGQQVTLSCSPISGHRSVSWYQQTPGQGLQFLFEYFSETQRNKGNFPGRFSGRQFSNSRSEMNVSTLELGDSALYLCASSSGVAGTQETQYFGPGTRLLVL.

This clone has more than one count but fewer than ten. V is TRBV5-4 and J is TRBJ2-3; D is undetermined. The CDR3 is 17 amino acids. The germline CDR1 and CDR2 sequences are SGHNT and YYREEE (reference sequence). V was trimmed by 2 bases and J by 2 bases, leaving 18 bases between them. CDR3: CASSLSGSSSHTDTQYF. The CDR3 bases are TGTGCCAGCAGCTTAAGTGGGTCTAGTTCTCACACAGATACGCAGTATTTT.

V is TRBV7-9 and J is TRBJ2-1; D is unresolved. This CDR3 is 13 amino acids long. Trimming removed 5 bases at V and 6 bases at J, with 11 bases between. Germline V gene lookup returns CDR1 SEHNR and CDR2 FQNEAQ (reference sequence). The CDR3 DNA sequence: TGTGCCAGCAGCCCAAACCCGACCAATGAGCAGTTCTTC. It translates to CASSPNPTNEQFF.

The V and J genes are TRBV6-4 and TRBJ2-7, with 13 bases aligning to TRBD2. The ends lost 9 bases at V and 2 bases at J; junction bases unmatched: 1. Per germline, CDR1 MRHNA and CDR2 SNTAGT. The CDR3 has 13 amino acids. The CDR3 loop is CARGLAGPYEQYF. The CDR3 DNA follows: TGTGCCAGGGGACTAGCGGGGCCCTACGAGCAGTACTTC.

This sequence joins TRBV4-1 and TRBJ1-5, with TRBD1 matching over 7 bases. The germline V gene encodes CDR1 MGHRA and CDR2 YSYEKL. The trim removed 3 bases at V and 3 bases at J, leaving 5 bases unmatched. The CDR3 is 15 residues long. For the CDR3, the DNA is TGCGCCAGCAGCCAGTCGGGACAGCACAATCAGCCCCAGCATTTT. The encoded protein is CASSQSGQHNQPQHF.

This clone came up many times. V is TRBV30 and J is TRBJ1-2, with D hard to call. CDR3 size: 12 residues. In germline, CDR1 is GTSNPN, CDR2 SVGIG (reference sequence). Trimming removed 3 bases from V and 7 bases from J, with 12 bases in between. CDR3 DNA sequence: TGTGCCTGGAGCGCATCGGTCGGTGGCTACACCTTC. Its translation is CAWSASVGGYTF. Full variable domain (missing parts from reference TRBV30 and TRBJ1-2): SQTIHQWPATLVQPVGSPLSLECTVEGTSNPNLYWYRQAAGRGLQLLFYSVGIGQISSEVPQNLSASRPQDRQFILSSKKLLLSDSGFYLCAWSASVGGYTFGSGTRLTVV.

This clone was seen only once. A read error may explain this, as a much larger clone is one base away. This sample includes further DNA sequences coding for the same CDR3. The chain couples TRBV27 to TRBJ2-1; possibly TRBD1 for D (6 bases). CDR1 and CDR2 from the germline V gene are MNHEY and SMNVEV (reference sequence). The CDR3 loop spans 15 amino acids. CDR3 DNA sequence: TGCGCCAGCAGGACCACAGGGTCAGCCTACAATGAGCAGTTCTTC. This codes for CASRTTGSAYNEQFF.

This clone was found a few times. The CDR3 reads CASSLGAGRLNTEAFF. For the CDR3, the DNA is TGTGCCAGCAGCTTAGGGGCTGGACGTCTGAACACTGAAGCTTTCTTT. This rearrangement joins TRBV7-9 to TRBJ1-1; D gene ambiguous. Per germline, CDR1 SEHNR and CDR2 FQNEAQ (reference sequence). V dropped 1 base and J dropped 0 bases, with 12 bases sitting between them. The CDR3 has 16 amino acids.

The CDR3 nucleotides are TGCAGCACATACAGCACTGGGGCCAACGTCCTGACTTTC. Its protein product is CSTYSTGANVLTF. V gene TRBV29-1 combines with J gene TRBJ2-6, with D unclear. V lost 8 bases and J 2 bases, leaving 10 bases between the germline ends. The CDR3 consists of 13 residues. Germline CDR1 is SQVTM and CDR2 is ANQGSEA.